The 22 T cell receptor beta chains given below trace back to one sample, sequenced in a study of T cell responses to AZD1222 COVID-19 vaccine. Generated by immunoSEQ multiplex PCR, the TCRdb table keeps only in-frame clones and is missing some. The table records 70,000 or so clones, 80% to 90% of them present only once. Source: peripheral blood, taken 28 days after the second AZD1222 dose. These receptors all stem from an adult who received the AZD1222 COVID-19 vaccine.

The J gene is TRBJ1-2, the V gene TRBV18; D possibly corresponds to TRBD1 (6 bases). This CDR3 has 14 residues. Germline V CDR1 and CDR2: KGHSH, LQKENI. V lost 4 bases and J 8 bases, leaving 17 bases between the germline ends. The CDR3: CASSRLGGAEGYTF. CDR3 nucleotides: TGTGCCAGCTCACGACTAGGGGGGGCCGAGGGCTACACCTTC.

The chain employs TRBV7-9 and TRBJ1-5, with D perhaps matching TRBD1 (6 bases). V was clipped by 0 bases and J by 5 bases, with 8 bases between them. The CDR3 is 14 amino acids. The V gene's germline CDR1 is SEHNR and CDR2 FQNEAQ (reference sequence). The CDR3 here is CASSLAGGHQPQHF. Here the CDR3 DNA reads TGTGCCAGCAGCTTAGCTGGGGGCCATCAGCCCCAGCATTTT. The full variable domain, with the rest looked up from reference TRBV7-9 and TRBJ1-5, is DTGVSQNPRHKITKRGQNVTFRCDPISEHNRLYWYRQTLGQGPEFLTYFQNEAQLEKSRLLSDRFSAERPKGSFSTLEIQRTEQGDSAMYLCASSLAGGHQPQHFGDGTRLSIL.

This chain links TRBV10-1 with TRBJ1-1; a weak D match, TRBD1 (5 bases). The V and J ends lost 3 bases and 5 bases respectively, with 13 bases between them. CDR1 is WNHNN, CDR2 SYGVQD, per germline (reference sequence). The CDR3 is made up of 14 amino acids. CDR3 bases: TGCGCCAGCAGTGACTCGGGGCGTCGGACTGAAGCTTTCTTT. This codes for CASSDSGRRTEAFF.

V and J are TRBV6-6 and TRBJ1-5; no firm D call. The CDR3 spans 14 residues. V was shortened by 2 bases and J by 3 bases, with 8 bases between the two germline ends. The germline V gene has CDR1 MNHNY and CDR2 SVGAGI (reference sequence). CDR3 bases: TGTGCCAGCAGTTACACGAACTTCAATCAGCCCCAGCATTTT. It is translated as CASSYTNFNQPQHF.

The rearrangement uses TRBV18 and TRBJ1-2; D perhaps matches TRBD1 (6 bases). The CDR3 length is 14 residues. From germline, CDR1 is KGHSH and CDR2 LQKENI. Trimming removed 1 base at V and 3 bases at J, with 9 bases between. The CDR3 sequence: CASSPQGGDYGYTF. CDR3 in DNA: TGTGCCAGCTCACCACAGGGGGGCGACTATGGCTACACCTTC. The full variable domain, its missing parts supplied by reference TRBV18 and TRBJ1-2, is NAGVMQNPRHLVRRRGQEARLRCSPMKGHSHVYWYRQLPEEGLKFMVYLQKENIIDESGMPKERFSAEFPKEGPSILRIQQVVRGDSAAYFCASSPQGGDYGYTFGSGTRLTVV.

This sequence joins TRBV4-3 and TRBJ2-3, with D unclear. V shed 2 bases and J shed 10 bases, with 16 bases lying between them. From germline, CDR1 is LGHNA and CDR2 YSLEER. The CDR3 is 14 residues long. CDR3 bases: TGCGCCAGCAGCCAATCCGCCCGCATTGGGGCGCAGTATTTT. Translation: CASSQSARIGAQYF.

CDR3 DNA: TGTGCCAGCAGCGTGGGGACAGGGACTGAAGCTTTCTTT. This codes for CASSVGTGTEAFF. The chain combines TRBV5-8 with TRBJ1-1; TRBD1 agrees at 9 bases. The germline CDR1 and CDR2 sequences are SGHTS and YDEGEE. Trimming took 4 bases from V and 5 from J; bases not matched to a gene: 3. The CDR3 has 13 amino acids.

J is TRBJ1-6 and V is TRBV11-2, with D tentatively TRBD1 (5 bases). With 4 bases removed from V and 7 bases from J, the gap between germline ends came to 17 bases. The V gene's germline CDR1 is SGHAT and CDR2 FQNNGV. The CDR3 is made up of 16 amino acids. Here the CDR3 reads CASSSPGTTRNSPLHF. DNA of the CDR3: TGTGCCAGCAGCTCCCCGGGGACCACCAGGAATTCACCCCTCCACTTT.

By sample share, this clone is large. The V and J genes are TRBV7-6 and TRBJ2-7; no firm D call. Germline V CDR1 and CDR2: SGHVS, FNYEAQ. The V and J ends lost 2 bases and 4 bases respectively, with 12 bases between them. The CDR3 spans 14 residues. The CDR3 loop reads CASSLIEQSYEQYF. CDR3 in DNA: TGTGCCAGCAGCTTAATTGAACAGTCGTACGAGCAGTACTTC. Drawing the rest from reference TRBV7-6 and TRBJ2-7, the complete variable domain is GAGVSQSPRYKVTKRGQDVALRCDPISGHVSLYWYRQALGQGPEFLTYFNYEAQQDKSGLPNDRFSAERPEGSISTLTIQRTEQRDSAMYRCASSLIEQSYEQYFGPGTRLTVT.

V and J are TRBV2 and TRBJ2-1; D gene uncertain. The germline gives CDR1 SNHLY, CDR2 FYNNEI. The CDR3 has 12 residues. V lost 2 bases and J 10 bases, leaving 9 bases between the germline ends. DNA of the CDR3: TGTGCCAGCAGTGAACTTTCTCTCGAGCAGTTCTTC. Protein sequence: CASSELSLEQFF.

This clone was picked up one time. This chain links TRBV4-2 with TRBJ2-5; 9 bases line up with TRBD2. This CDR3 is 18 amino acids long. Trimming removed 1 base from V and 2 bases from J; junction bases left unmatched: 11. Germline assignment: CDR1 LGHNA and CDR2 YNFKEQ. The CDR3 sequence is CASSQARLAGGGQETQYF. CDR3 coding DNA: TGTGCCAGCAGCCAAGCACGCCTCGCGGGGGGGGGACAAGAGACCCAGTACTTC.

The chain recombines TRBV30 with TRBJ1-5; D uncertain. Deletions cut 2 bases from V and 6 bases from J, with 14 bases between. The germline V gene encodes CDR1 GTSNPN and CDR2 SVGIG (reference sequence). CDR3 size: 14 residues. DNA for the CDR3: TGTGCCTGGAGTAGATCCGTGGGCGGTCAGCCCCAGCATTTT. Translating gives CAWSRSVGGQPQHF.

J is TRBJ1-4 and V is TRBV4-1, with TRBD1 identical over 9 bases. V shed 3 bases and J 6 bases; nucleotides not matched to a gene: 5. The CDR3 spans 15 residues. CDR1 MGHRA and CDR2 YSYEKL come from the germline V gene. This CDR3 is CASSHTTGGDEKLFF. CDR3 bases: TGCGCCAGCAGCCACACCACAGGGGGCGATGAAAAACTGTTTTTT.

The gene calls are TRBV19 and TRBJ1-5; no reliable D call. CDR3 size: 13 residues. CDR1 LNHDA and CDR2 SQIVND come from the germline V gene (reference sequence). V gave up 11 bases and J gave up 6 bases, with 17 bases separating them. The CDR3 reads CASRGEIRQPQHF. Written as DNA, the CDR3 is TGTGCCTCCCGGGGAGAGATTCGTCAGCCCCAGCATTTT.

A remark on this clone: Other DNA sequences in the sample encode the same CDR3. The chain is built from TRBV20-1 and TRBJ1-3; no firm D call. Germline-derived CDR1 and CDR2 are DFQATT and SNEGSKA (reference sequence). The germline V and J ends were trimmed by 3 bases and 0 bases, with 6 bases remaining between them. The CDR3 contains 13 residues. The CDR3: CSASSDSGNTIYF. CDR3 coding DNA: TGCAGTGCTAGTTCAGACTCTGGAAACACCATATATTTT.

The chain employs TRBV9 and TRBJ1-6; D unresolved. V lost 0 bases and J 0 bases, leaving 7 bases between the germline ends. CDR3 length equals 16 residues. Germline CDR1 is SGDLS and CDR2 is YYNGEE. The CDR3 sequence is CASSVEIASYNSPLHF. For the CDR3, the DNA is TGTGCCAGCAGCGTAGAGATAGCCTCCTATAATTCACCCCTCCACTTT.

The chain uses TRBV27 and TRBJ2-2; D is unclear. This CDR3 has 16 amino acids. Germline CDR1 and CDR2: MNHEY and SMNVEV (reference sequence). V was clipped by 6 bases and J by 1 base, with 15 bases between them. Here the CDR3 DNA reads TGTGCCAGCAGCCCCGGGCGGACGGGGAACACCGGGGAGCTGTTTTTT. Residues: CASSPGRTGNTGELFF.

By sample fraction, this clone is medium-sized. This chain connects TRBV2 to TRBJ2-2; TRBD1 agrees at 9 bases. In germline, CDR1 is SNHLY, CDR2 FYNNEI. The CDR3 totals 11 residues. V was pared by 11 bases and J by 5 bases, with 0 bases of the junction left unmatched. The CDR3 is CAGQGTGELFF. CDR3 nucleotide sequence: TGTGCCGGACAGGGGACCGGGGAGCTGTTTTTT.

The sample holds one count of this clone. The genes are TRBV4-3 and TRBJ2-6; D may be TRBD1 or TRBD2 (5 bases each). Deletions cut 1 base from V and 4 bases from J, with 11 bases between. This CDR3 contains 16 residues. The germline gives CDR1 LGHNA, CDR2 YSLEER. In DNA form, the CDR3 reads TGCGCCAGCAGCCAAGGAGAGGGGCTGGGGGCCAACGTCCTGACTTTC. As protein: CASSQGEGLGANVLTF.

The chain links TRBV6-6 to TRBJ1-6, with D tentatively TRBD1 (6 bases). The length of the CDR3 is 15 residues. V was cut by 6 bases and J by 10 bases, with 19 bases left in between. Germline loops: CDR1 MNHNY, CDR2 SVGAGI (reference sequence). CDR3 in DNA: TGTGCCAGCAGCTCACGGGGGGGGCTGCGGTCACCCCTCCACTTT. This encodes CASSSRGGLRSPLHF.

The chain carries TRBV5-1 and TRBJ2-2; the D is unclear. V was clipped by 0 bases and J by 0 bases, with 6 bases between them. The CDR3 has 15 residues. Germline CDR1 reads SGHRS; CDR2 reads YFSETQ. For the CDR3, the DNA is TGCGCCAGCAGCTTGGGTACATCGAACACCGGGGAGCTGTTTTTT. Translation gives CASSLGTSNTGELFF.

This clone was found a few times. The chain employs TRBV5-1 and TRBJ2-7; 7 nucleotides line up with TRBD1. This CDR3 has 15 residues. The germline gives CDR1 SGHRS, CDR2 YFSETQ. J lost 4 bases, V lost 0 bases, and 7 bases had no gene match. The CDR3 DNA reads as TGCGCCAGCAGCTTGGTTCCGGGACAGCAATACGAGCAGTACTTC. It codes for CASSLVPGQQYEQYF.